This T cell receptor beta chain is from a study of control samples from healthy donors and cancer patients. Here immunoSEQ multiplex PCR was the method, and the copy in TCRdb shows in-frame clones only, minus some. The sample has fewer than 95,000 clones; around four fifths are singletons. The CDR3 has 14 amino acids. In germline, CDR1 is LGHDT, CDR2 YNNKEL (reference sequence). Trimming removed 4 bases from V and 4 bases from J, with 8 bases in between. The TCR was taken from a young man in good health. The gene calls are TRBV3-1 (or the pseudogene TRBV3-2) and TRBJ2-6; D call uncertain. The specimen sequenced was blood. CDR3 nucleotide sequence: TGTGCCAGCAGCCGGTTTTCCGGGGCCAACGTCCTGACTTTC. Residues: CASSRFSGANVLTF.